The rows below give T cell receptor beta chains drawn from one sample of a study of blood T cell repertoires in COVID-19. Method: immunoSEQ multiplex PCR; TCRdb's copy keeps in-frame clones and lacks some. This sample has 90,000 to 110,000 clones, with approximately 83% found just once. Sequencing was carried out using peripheral blood. These receptor sequences come from a man in his fifties or sixties with acute or convalescent COVID-19. Both conserved end residues are part of each CDR3. D genes are given only for firm matches. Clone size is given for some rows only: seen once, a few or many times, or a class if the clone is expanded.

v_gene: TRBV5-1
abundance: -
d_gene: TRBD1
j_gene: TRBJ1-5
CDR3aa: CASRPGTGFVEPQHF
CDR3nt: TGCGCCAGCAGGCCCGGGACAGGGTTTGTTGAGCCCCAGCATTTT

v_gene: TRBV11-2
abundance: -
d_gene: TRBD1
j_gene: TRBJ2-6
CDR3aa: CASSQTGVRSGANVLTF
CDR3nt: TGTGCCAGCAGCCAGACAGGGGTCCGCTCTGGGGCCAACGTCCTGACTTTC

v_gene: TRBV29-1
abundance: -
d_gene: TRBD2
j_gene: TRBJ2-7
CDR3aa: CSAGLAGFSYEQYF
CDR3nt: TGCAGCGCTGGGTTAGCGGGGTTCTCCTACGAGCAGTACTTC

v_gene: TRBV3-1/TRBV3-2
abundance: -
d_gene: -
j_gene: TRBJ2-2
CDR3aa: CASSQGGAGELFF
CDR3nt: TGTGCCAGCAGTCAGGGGGGCGCCGGGGAGCTGTTTTTT

v_gene: TRBV5-1
abundance: -
d_gene: -
j_gene: TRBJ2-3
CDR3aa: CASSLGLTGTLLDTQYF
CDR3nt: TGCGCCAGCAGCTTGGGGCTCACGGGAACTCTCTTAGATACGCAGTATTTT

v_gene: TRBV19
abundance: medium-sized
d_gene: -
j_gene: TRBJ1-1
CDR3aa: CASRRGTTEAFF
CDR3nt: TGTGCCAGTAGAAGGGGGACCACTGAAGCTTTCTTT

v_gene: TRBV10-3
abundance: -
d_gene: -
j_gene: TRBJ2-7
CDR3aa: CAANPGKASYEQYF
CDR3nt: TGTGCCGCGAATCCGGGAAAGGCCTCCTACGAGCAGTACTTC

v_gene: TRBV9
abundance: -
d_gene: -
j_gene: TRBJ2-2
CDR3aa: CASREGWGSGELFF
CDR3nt: TGTGCCAGCAGGGAGGGCTGGGGGTCCGGGGAGCTGTTTTTT

v_gene: TRBV7-9
abundance: -
d_gene: -
j_gene: TRBJ2-7
CDR3aa: CAIPGAWSYEQYF
CDR3nt: TGTGCCATCCCCGGCGCGTGGAGCTACGAGCAGTACTTC

v_gene: TRBV18
abundance: few
d_gene: -
j_gene: TRBJ2-2
CDR3aa: CASSPRASTGELFF
CDR3nt: TGTGCCAGCTCACCCAGGGCAAGCACCGGGGAGCTGTTTTTT

v_gene: TRBV5-1
abundance: -
d_gene: -
j_gene: TRBJ2-5
CDR3aa: CASSPPGSQETQYF
CDR3nt: TGCGCCAGCAGCCCACCGGGAAGTCAAGAGACCCAGTACTTC

v_gene: TRBV19
abundance: -
d_gene: TRBD1
j_gene: TRBJ2-7
CDR3aa: CASSIPGQGHEQYF
CDR3nt: TGTGCCAGTAGTATACCGGGACAGGGGCACGAGCAGTACTTC

v_gene: TRBV11-2
abundance: -
d_gene: -
j_gene: TRBJ1-2
CDR3aa: CASSLGGLSGYTF
CDR3nt: TGTGCCAGCAGCTTAGGAGGACTTAGTGGCTACACCTTC

v_gene: TRBV4-2
abundance: -
d_gene: -
j_gene: TRBJ2-7
CDR3aa: CASSPPEGGDEQYF
CDR3nt: TGTGCCAGCAGCCCCCCAGAGGGTGGCGACGAGCAGTACTTC

v_gene: TRBV18
abundance: -
d_gene: -
j_gene: TRBJ1-2
CDR3aa: CASSSDDTHGYTF
CDR3nt: TGTGCCAGCTCAAGTGATGACACCCATGGCTACACCTTC

v_gene: TRBV7-2
abundance: -
d_gene: TRBD1
j_gene: TRBJ1-2
CDR3aa: CASSRGQGIYGYTF
CDR3nt: TGTGCCAGCAGCCGGGGACAGGGCATCTATGGCTACACCTTC

v_gene: TRBV9
abundance: -
d_gene: TRBD2
j_gene: TRBJ2-2
CDR3aa: CASSVAKGGLAGGILNTGELFF
CDR3nt: TGTGCCAGCAGCGTAGCCAAAGGCGGCCTAGCGGGGGGCATTTTGAACACCGGGGAGCTGTTTTTT

v_gene: TRBV7-8
abundance: -
d_gene: TRBD1
j_gene: TRBJ1-1
CDR3aa: CASSTRQGWGTEAFF
CDR3nt: TGTGCCAGCAGCACAAGACAGGGTTGGGGCACTGAAGCTTTCTTT

v_gene: TRBV10-1
abundance: -
d_gene: -
j_gene: TRBJ1-3
CDR3aa: CASSVDSRAGNTIYF
CDR3nt: TGCGCCAGCAGTGTTGACTCCCGGGCTGGAAACACCATATATTTT

v_gene: TRBV5-8
abundance: -
d_gene: -
j_gene: TRBJ1-1
CDR3aa: CASSLYGEDTEAFF
CDR3nt: TGTGCCAGCAGCCTTTATGGGGAGGACACTGAAGCTTTCTTT

v_gene: TRBV6-1
abundance: -
d_gene: TRBD1
j_gene: TRBJ1-2
CDR3aa: CASSDTGGWGVYGYTF
CDR3nt: TGTGCCAGCAGTGACACAGGGGGTTGGGGTGTCTATGGCTACACCTTC

v_gene: TRBV10-2
abundance: -
d_gene: -
j_gene: TRBJ1-5
CDR3aa: CASSEGESNQPQHF
CDR3nt: TGCGCCAGCAGTGAGGGAGAGAGCAATCAGCCCCAGCATTTT

v_gene: TRBV11-2
abundance: -
d_gene: -
j_gene: TRBJ2-7
CDR3aa: CASSGEVSYEQYF
CDR3nt: TGTGCCAGCAGCGGAGAGGTCTCCTACGAGCAGTACTTC

v_gene: TRBV7-3
abundance: -
d_gene: -
j_gene: TRBJ2-1
CDR3aa: CASSLRPRGYNEQFF
CDR3nt: TGTGCCAGCAGCTTAAGGCCCAGGGGTTACAATGAGCAGTTCTTC

v_gene: TRBV27
abundance: -
d_gene: -
j_gene: TRBJ1-5
CDR3aa: CASSLGGGSNQPQHF
CDR3nt: TGTGCCAGCAGTTTAGGGGGGGGCAGCAATCAGCCCCAGCATTTT

v_gene: TRBV19
abundance: once
d_gene: TRBD1
j_gene: TRBJ1-5
CDR3aa: CASSARTGNGQPQHF
CDR3nt: TGTGCCAGTAGTGCTCGGACAGGGAATGGTCAGCCCCAGCATTTT

v_gene: TRBV19
abundance: once
d_gene: TRBD2
j_gene: TRBJ2-1
CDR3aa: CASSLLAGGYNEQFF
CDR3nt: TGTGCCAGTAGTTTACTAGCGGGAGGGTACAATGAGCAGTTCTTC

v_gene: TRBV5-1
abundance: once
d_gene: TRBD1
j_gene: TRBJ1-2
CDR3aa: CASSLATGANYGYTF
CDR3nt: TGCGCCAGCAGCTTGGCGACAGGGGCCAACTATGGCTACACCTTC

v_gene: TRBV7-8
abundance: -
d_gene: TRBD1
j_gene: TRBJ1-5
CDR3aa: CASSLQGAGNQPQHF
CDR3nt: TGTGCCAGCAGCCTACAGGGGGCCGGGAATCAGCCCCAGCATTTT

v_gene: TRBV11-2
abundance: -
d_gene: -
j_gene: TRBJ1-3
CDR3aa: CASSLQGLDRSSGNTIYF
CDR3nt: TGTGCCAGCAGTTTGCAGGGCCTGGACCGGAGCTCTGGAAACACCATATATTTT

v_gene: TRBV30
abundance: -
d_gene: TRBD1
j_gene: TRBJ1-2
CDR3aa: CAWSYRDRGPNYGYTF
CDR3nt: TGTGCCTGGAGTTACCGGGACAGGGGGCCCAACTATGGCTACACCTTC

v_gene: TRBV19
abundance: -
d_gene: -
j_gene: TRBJ1-2
CDR3aa: CASREGPPDGYTF
CDR3nt: TGTGCCAGTAGAGAGGGCCCGCCGGATGGCTACACCTTC

v_gene: TRBV11-2
abundance: -
d_gene: TRBD1
j_gene: TRBJ1-4
CDR3aa: CASSLARRGLEKLFF
CDR3nt: TGTGCCAGCAGCTTAGCTCGCAGGGGGCTTGAAAAACTGTTTTTT

v_gene: TRBV7-6
abundance: -
d_gene: -
j_gene: TRBJ2-3
CDR3aa: CASSLGPTSRAKSTDTQYF
CDR3nt: TGTGCCAGCAGCTTAGGCCCCACTAGCCGAGCCAAGAGCACAGATACGCAGTATTTT

v_gene: TRBV12-3/TRBV12-4
abundance: -
d_gene: -
j_gene: TRBJ2-1
CDR3aa: CASSQGLNNEQFF
CDR3nt: TGTGCCAGCAGTCAAGGACTGAACAATGAGCAGTTCTTC

v_gene: TRBV5-6
abundance: once
d_gene: TRBD1
j_gene: TRBJ2-5
CDR3aa: CASSSGTGGPRGETQYF
CDR3nt: TGTGCCAGCAGCTCTGGGACAGGGGGACCTCGGGGGGAGACCCAGTACTTC

v_gene: TRBV11-3
abundance: -
d_gene: TRBD1
j_gene: TRBJ2-1
CDR3aa: CASSLGTGGVEQFF
CDR3nt: TGTGCCAGCAGCTTAGGAACAGGGGGTGTGGAGCAGTTCTTC

v_gene: TRBV30
abundance: -
d_gene: TRBD1
j_gene: TRBJ2-5
CDR3aa: CAWVPKTGGQETQYF
CDR3nt: TGTGCCTGGGTGCCTAAGACAGGGGGGCAAGAGACCCAGTACTTC

v_gene: TRBV7-2
abundance: -
d_gene: -
j_gene: TRBJ2-7
CDR3aa: CASSFGRVPYEQYF
CDR3nt: TGTGCCAGCAGCTTTGGGCGGGTGCCCTACGAGCAGTACTTC

v_gene: TRBV11-3
abundance: -
d_gene: -
j_gene: TRBJ1-1
CDR3aa: CASSLVAGGEAFF
CDR3nt: TGTGCCAGCAGCTTAGTGGCGGGTGGTGAAGCTTTCTTT

v_gene: TRBV6-6
abundance: -
d_gene: TRBD1
j_gene: TRBJ1-2
CDR3aa: CASSTSIPGQGRLAF
CDR3nt: TGTGCCAGCAGCACATCTATTCCGGGACAGGGACGTTTGGCCTTC

v_gene: TRBV24-1
abundance: -
d_gene: TRBD2
j_gene: TRBJ2-5
CDR3aa: CATSDFTSGRPGETQYF
CDR3nt: TGTGCCACCAGTGATTTTACTAGCGGGAGACCGGGAGAGACCCAGTACTTC

v_gene: TRBV28
abundance: -
d_gene: TRBD1
j_gene: TRBJ1-3
CDR3aa: CASSSIGGYGNTIYF
CDR3nt: TGTGCCAGCAGTTCGATAGGGGGCTACGGAAACACCATATATTTT

v_gene: TRBV3-1/TRBV3-2
abundance: -
d_gene: -
j_gene: TRBJ2-5
CDR3aa: CASSQTREQETQYF
CDR3nt: TGTGCCAGCAGCCAAACCAGGGAACAAGAGACCCAGTACTTC

v_gene: TRBV21-1
abundance: -
d_gene: -
j_gene: TRBJ2-2
CDR3aa: CASSKQGMNTGELFF
CDR3nt: TGTGCCAGCAGCAAACAGGGGATGAACACCGGGGAGCTGTTTTTT

v_gene: TRBV11-2
abundance: -
d_gene: TRBD1
j_gene: TRBJ1-2
CDR3aa: CASSLVLGGSGYTF
CDR3nt: TGTGCCAGCAGCTTAGTTCTAGGGGGCTCTGGCTACACCTTC

v_gene: TRBV23-1
abundance: -
d_gene: -
j_gene: TRBJ2-6
CDR3aa: CASSHPAHTNPGANVLTF
CDR3nt: TGCGCCAGCAGTCACCCCGCCCACACGAACCCCGGGGCCAACGTCCTGACTTTC

v_gene: TRBV9
abundance: -
d_gene: -
j_gene: TRBJ2-5
CDR3aa: CASSVQGGETQYF
CDR3nt: TGTGCCAGCAGCGTACAGGGCGGAGAGACCCAGTACTTC

v_gene: TRBV9
abundance: once
d_gene: TRBD2
j_gene: TRBJ2-5
CDR3aa: CASSGGTSGGLKTQYF
CDR3nt: TGTGCCAGCAGCGGCGGCACTAGCGGGGGTTTAAAGACCCAGTACTTC

v_gene: TRBV24-1
abundance: many
d_gene: TRBD1
j_gene: TRBJ2-2
CDR3aa: CATRTGTGGTGELFF
CDR3nt: TGTGCCACCAGAACCGGGACAGGGGGCACCGGGGAGCTGTTTTTT